These 7 T cell receptor beta chains came from one sample sequenced in a study of cytomegalovirus exposure and HLA in healthy donors (dated by TCRdb to 2017 to 2019). The library was built by means of the immunoSEQ multiplex PCR assay. A mixture of 60 forward primers for TCR Vbeta segments and 13 reverse primers for TCR Jbeta segments was used in the multiplex PCR. TCRdb stores this immuneACCESS table with in-frame sequences only. Part of the clones is absent; in the studies checked, under half of the shortfall reflects unresolved V genes, and no reason is known for the rest. For this sample the table gives some 150,000 clones, of which 79% were detected only once. The top ten constitute roughly 6.3% of the sample. Sequencing input: PBMCs. These receptors all come from a middle-aged man in good health and CMV-seropositive.

The gene calls are TRBV19 and TRBJ1-2; 7 nucleotides align to TRBD1. The V gene end was trimmed by 4 bases and the J gene end by 8 bases; junction bases not matched to a gene: 7. There are 13 residues in the CDR3. Germline CDR1 and CDR2: LNHDA and SQIVND (reference sequence). The CDR3, as DNA: TGTGCCAGTAGTACCGGACAGGTGAGGGGCTACACCTTC. This translates into CASSTGQVRGYTF.

V usage is TRBV19 and J usage is TRBJ2-1, with 10 nucleotides matching TRBD2. After removal of 5 bases from V and 7 bases from J, the junction contained 8 bases not matched to a gene. The germline gives CDR1 LNHDA, CDR2 SQIVND (reference sequence). CDR3 length: 15 residues. This chain's CDR3 is CASSPLAGVENEQFF. The CDR3 bases are TGTGCCAGTAGTCCCCTAGCGGGAGTAGAAAATGAGCAGTTCTTC.

This chain's CDR3 is CASSPTPTGNYGYTF. CDR3 nucleotide sequence: TGTGCCAGCAGTCCGACCCCCACAGGGAACTATGGCTACACCTTC. The chain carries TRBV27 and TRBJ1-2; a weak D match, TRBD1 (6 bases). V was pared by 5 bases and J by 2 bases, with 15 bases between. The CDR3 has 15 residues. In germline, CDR1 is MNHEY, CDR2 SMNVEV (reference sequence).

This chain links TRBV19 with TRBJ2-3; maybe TRBD2 (6 bases). The CDR3 runs to 15 residues. CDR1 LNHDA and CDR2 SQIVND come from the germline V gene (reference sequence). With 3 bases removed from V and 0 bases from J, the gap between germline ends came to 10 bases. The CDR3 spells CASSIRDLSTDTQYF. The DNA for the CDR3 is TGTGCCAGTAGTATTCGGGACTTGAGCACAGATACGCAGTATTTT.

The chain combines TRBV12-5 with TRBJ2-1, with TRBD2 matching over 8 bases. Trimming at V came to 4 bases and at J to 7 bases, leaving 3 bases not matched to a gene. The length of the CDR3 is 13 residues. The germline CDR1 and CDR2 sequences are LGHNT and FRNRAP. The CDR3 sequence: CASGSSGGNEQFF. For the CDR3, the DNA is TGTGCTAGTGGTTCCTCGGGGGGGAATGAGCAGTTCTTC.

The rearrangement uses TRBV7-9 and TRBJ2-1, with 10 bases that match TRBD1. This CDR3 contains 16 residues. The trim removed 5 bases at V and 6 bases at J, leaving 10 bases unmatched. The germline V gene has CDR1 SEHNR and CDR2 FQNEAQ (reference sequence). Here the CDR3 reads CASSPRRTGGFNEQFF. The CDR3 bases are TGTGCCAGCAGCCCAAGGAGGACAGGGGGTTTCAATGAGCAGTTCTTC.

V is TRBV5-1 and J is TRBJ2-7, with TRBD2 matching 9 bases. Germline V CDR1 and CDR2: SGHRS, YFSETQ. After removal of 2 bases from V and 5 bases from J, the junction contained 8 bases not matched to a gene. The CDR3 length is 15 residues. CDR3 amino acids: CASSLEYLAGNEQYF. The CDR3 coding sequence is TGCGCCAGCAGCTTAGAGTACCTAGCGGGAAACGAGCAGTACTTC.